These T cell receptor beta chains were read from a single sample in a study of shared clonotypes between healthy human individuals. Here immunoSEQ multiplex PCR was the method, and the copy in TCRdb shows in-frame clones only, minus some. The sample shows about half a million clones, around 77% of them seen only once. The sequencing input was PBMCs. These receptors all come from a woman in her thirties or forties in good health. Some clones in this sample may be carry-over from other donors' samples. Each CDR3 is given with its conserved first and last residue.

j_call v_call cdr3_aa
TRBJ1-3 TRBV19 CASSMRQGIRSGNTIYF
TRBJ2-1 TRBV30 CAWSATLGAPNEQFF
TRBJ1-4 TRBV6-5 CASSYSTGGVEKLFF
TRBJ2-2 TRBV4-3 CASSQDHSGSNTGELFF
TRBJ1-1 TRBV7-9 CASSLGGRGTEAFF
TRBJ2-5 TRBV7-2 CASSSPGATSGSTQYF
TRBJ2-5 TRBV7-7 CASSLEGASGVETQYF
TRBJ2-2 TRBV28 CASRSAGGPGELFF
TRBJ2-7 TRBV7-2 CASSSRGAGAYEQYF
TRBJ1-4 TRBV7-6 CASSPWTGTYTEEKLFF
TRBJ1-3 TRBV6-1 CATNRDRSSGNTIYF
TRBJ2-7 TRBV7-8 CASSAQGAIGSEQYF
TRBJ2-4 TRBV28 CASNPTGGFGSAKNIQYF
TRBJ2-7 TRBV15 CATSTIGQGGGYEQYF
TRBJ2-7 TRBV11-2 CASSPRGGTRRVEQYF
TRBJ1-4 TRBV4-1 CASSQDPRTGNEKLFF
TRBJ2-5 TRBV18 CASSLGRGEETQYF
TRBJ1-5 TRBV5-1 CASSPGQGEDQPQHF
TRBJ1-2 TRBV27 CASSEPGGYGYTF
TRBJ2-7 TRBV27 CASSPAGVDPPYEQYF
TRBJ2-1 TRBV9 CASSVAGFNEQFF